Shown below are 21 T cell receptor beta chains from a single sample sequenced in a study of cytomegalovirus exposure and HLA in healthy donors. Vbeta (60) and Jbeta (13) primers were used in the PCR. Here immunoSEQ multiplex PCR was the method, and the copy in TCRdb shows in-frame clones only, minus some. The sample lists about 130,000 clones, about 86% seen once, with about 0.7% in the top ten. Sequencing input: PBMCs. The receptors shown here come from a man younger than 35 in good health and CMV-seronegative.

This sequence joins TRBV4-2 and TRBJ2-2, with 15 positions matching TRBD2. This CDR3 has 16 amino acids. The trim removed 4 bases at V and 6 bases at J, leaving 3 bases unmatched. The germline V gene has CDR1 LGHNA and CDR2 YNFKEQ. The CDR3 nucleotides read TGTGCCAGCAGCCCCTGGACTAGCGGGGGGGCCGGGGAGCTGTTTTTT. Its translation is CASSPWTSGGAGELFF.

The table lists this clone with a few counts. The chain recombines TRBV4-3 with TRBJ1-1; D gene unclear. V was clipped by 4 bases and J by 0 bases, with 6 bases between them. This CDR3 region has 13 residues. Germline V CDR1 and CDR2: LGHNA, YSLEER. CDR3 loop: CASSRGVNTEAFF. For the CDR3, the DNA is TGCGCCAGCAGCCGCGGAGTGAACACTGAAGCTTTCTTT.

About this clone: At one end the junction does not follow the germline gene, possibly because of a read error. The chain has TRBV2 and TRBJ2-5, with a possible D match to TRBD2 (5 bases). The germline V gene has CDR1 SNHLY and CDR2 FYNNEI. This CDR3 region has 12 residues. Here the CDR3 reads CVSGRSQETQYF. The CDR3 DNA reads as TGTGTCAGCGGCAGATCTCAAGAGACCCAGTACTTC.

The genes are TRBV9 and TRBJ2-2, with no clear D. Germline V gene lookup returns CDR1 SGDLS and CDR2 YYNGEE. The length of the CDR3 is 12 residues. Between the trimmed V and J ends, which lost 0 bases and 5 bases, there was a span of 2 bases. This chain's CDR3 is CASSVVTGELFF. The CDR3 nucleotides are TGTGCCAGCAGCGTAGTAACCGGGGAGCTGTTTTTT.

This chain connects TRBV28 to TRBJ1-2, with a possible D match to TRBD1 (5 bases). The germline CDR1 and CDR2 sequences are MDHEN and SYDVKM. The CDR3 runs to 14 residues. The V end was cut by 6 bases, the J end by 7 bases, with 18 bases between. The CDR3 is CASRGGSLNRGYTF. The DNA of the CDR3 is TGTGCCAGCAGGGGGGGGTCCCTAAACCGTGGCTACACCTTC.

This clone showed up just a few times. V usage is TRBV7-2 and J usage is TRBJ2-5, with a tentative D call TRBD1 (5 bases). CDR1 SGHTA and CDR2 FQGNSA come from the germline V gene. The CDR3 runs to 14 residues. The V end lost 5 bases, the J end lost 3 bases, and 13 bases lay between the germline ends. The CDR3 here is CASSPRAGKETQYF. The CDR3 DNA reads TGTGCCAGCAGCCCAAGGGCAGGGAAAGAGACCCAGTACTTC.

The CDR3 DNA reads TGTGCCAGCAGCTTTGGACAGGATTATAACTATGGCTACACCTTC. It codes for CASSFGQDYNYGYTF. This chain connects TRBV5-4 to TRBJ1-2, with 7 bases identical to TRBD1. CDR3 length: 15 amino acids. Germline-derived CDR1 and CDR2 are SGHNT and YYREEE (reference sequence). V was clipped by 2 bases and J by 1 base; unmatched bases: 5. Drawing the rest from reference TRBV5-4 and TRBJ1-2, the complete variable domain is ETGVTQSPTHLIKTRGQQVTLRCSSQSGHNTVSWYQQALGQGPQFIFQYYREEENGRGNFPPRFSGLQFPNYSSELNVNALELDDSALYLCASSFGQDYNYGYTFGSGTRLTVV.

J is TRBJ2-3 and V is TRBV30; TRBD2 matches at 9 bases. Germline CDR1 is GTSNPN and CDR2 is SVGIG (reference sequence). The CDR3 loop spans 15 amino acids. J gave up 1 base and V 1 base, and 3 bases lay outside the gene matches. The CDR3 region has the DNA TGTGCCTGGAGTGGACAGCGGGGGGGCACAGATACGCAGTATTTT. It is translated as CAWSGQRGGTDTQYF.

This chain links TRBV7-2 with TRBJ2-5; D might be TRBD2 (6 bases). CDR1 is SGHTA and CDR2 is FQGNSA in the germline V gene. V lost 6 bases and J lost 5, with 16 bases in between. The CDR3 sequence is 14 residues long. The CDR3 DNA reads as TGTGCCAGCAGTTACTACACGGCGGGGGAGACCCAGTACTTC. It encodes CASSYYTAGETQYF.

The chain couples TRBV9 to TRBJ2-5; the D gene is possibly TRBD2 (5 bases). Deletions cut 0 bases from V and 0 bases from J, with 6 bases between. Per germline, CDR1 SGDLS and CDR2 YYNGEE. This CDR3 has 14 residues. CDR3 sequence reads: CASSVAGYQETQYF. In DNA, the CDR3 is TGTGCCAGCAGCGTAGCGGGGTACCAAGAGACCCAGTACTTC. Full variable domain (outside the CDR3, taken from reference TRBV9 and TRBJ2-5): DSGVTQTPKHLITATGQRVTLRCSPRSGDLSVYWYQQSLDQGLQFLIQYYNGEERAKGNILERFSAQQFPDLHSELNLSSLELGDSALYFCASSVAGYQETQYFGPGTRLLVL.

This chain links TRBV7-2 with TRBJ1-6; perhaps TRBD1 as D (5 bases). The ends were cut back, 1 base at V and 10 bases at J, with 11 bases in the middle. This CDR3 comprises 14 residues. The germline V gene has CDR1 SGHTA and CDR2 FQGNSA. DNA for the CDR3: TGTGCCAGCAGCTTAGGAATGGGGGGGTCACCCCTCCACTTT. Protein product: CASSLGMGGSPLHF. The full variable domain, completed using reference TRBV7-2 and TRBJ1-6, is GAGVSQSPSNKVTEKGKDVELRCDPISGHTALYWYRQSLGQGLEFLIYFQGNSAPDKSGLPSDRFSAERTGGSVSTLTIQRTQQEDSAVYLCASSLGMGGSPLHFGNGTRLTVT.

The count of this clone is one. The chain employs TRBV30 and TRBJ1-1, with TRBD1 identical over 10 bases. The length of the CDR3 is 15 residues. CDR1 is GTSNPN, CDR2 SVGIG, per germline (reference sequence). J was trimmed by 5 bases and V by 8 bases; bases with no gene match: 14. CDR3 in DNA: TGTGCCACGGGACAGGGGATAGGTGAAGGTACTGAAGCTTTCTTT. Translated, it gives CATGQGIGEGTEAFF.

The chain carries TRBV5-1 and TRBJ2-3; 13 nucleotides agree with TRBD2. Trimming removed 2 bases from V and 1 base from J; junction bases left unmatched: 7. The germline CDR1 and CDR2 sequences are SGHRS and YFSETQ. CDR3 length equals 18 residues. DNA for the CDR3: TGCGCCAGCAGCTTCCAATGGACTAGCGGGGGCCGCACAGATACGCAGTATTTT. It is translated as CASSFQWTSGGRTDTQYF.

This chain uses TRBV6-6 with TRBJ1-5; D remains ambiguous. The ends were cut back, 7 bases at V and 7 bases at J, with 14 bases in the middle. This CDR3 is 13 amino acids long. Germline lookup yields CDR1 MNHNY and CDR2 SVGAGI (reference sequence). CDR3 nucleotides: TGTGCCAGCACCAAGATTTCAGGCCAGCCCCAGCATTTT. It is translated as CASTKISGQPQHF.

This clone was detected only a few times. Here the CDR3 reads CASSVEAVSSYEQYF. As DNA, the CDR3 is TGTGCCAGCAGCGTAGAGGCGGTGAGCTCCTACGAGCAGTACTTC. J is TRBJ2-7 and V is TRBV9; D remains unclear. Germline CDR1 SGDLS, CDR2 YYNGEE. Trimming stripped 0 bases from V and 0 bases from J, with 10 bases between. The CDR3 spans 15 residues.

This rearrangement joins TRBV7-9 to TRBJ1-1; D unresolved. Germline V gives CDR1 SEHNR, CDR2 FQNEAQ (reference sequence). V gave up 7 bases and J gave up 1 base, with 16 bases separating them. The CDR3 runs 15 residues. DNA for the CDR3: TGTGCCAGCACCTTGTCCACACGGGGGAACACTGAAGCTTTCTTT. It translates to CASTLSTRGNTEAFF.

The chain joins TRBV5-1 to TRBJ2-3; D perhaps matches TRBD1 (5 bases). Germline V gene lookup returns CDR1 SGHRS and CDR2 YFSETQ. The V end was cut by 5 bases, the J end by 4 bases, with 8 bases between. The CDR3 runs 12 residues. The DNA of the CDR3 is TGCGCCAGCAGGGTAGGGGCAGATACGCAGTATTTT. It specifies CASRVGADTQYF.

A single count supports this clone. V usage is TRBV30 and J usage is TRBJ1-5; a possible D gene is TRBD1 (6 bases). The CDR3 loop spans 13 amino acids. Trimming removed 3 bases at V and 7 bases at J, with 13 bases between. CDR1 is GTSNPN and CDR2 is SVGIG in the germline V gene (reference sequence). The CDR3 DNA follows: TGTGCCTGGAGGTCGGCAGGGGCCCAGCCCCAGCATTTT. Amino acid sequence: CAWRSAGAQPQHF.

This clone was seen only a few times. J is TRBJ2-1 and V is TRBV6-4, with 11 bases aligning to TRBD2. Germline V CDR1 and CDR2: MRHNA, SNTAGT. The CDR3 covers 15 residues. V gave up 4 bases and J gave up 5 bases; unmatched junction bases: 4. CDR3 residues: CASSGLAGTHNEQFF. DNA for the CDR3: TGTGCCAGCAGTGGACTAGCGGGGACCCACAATGAGCAGTTCTTC.

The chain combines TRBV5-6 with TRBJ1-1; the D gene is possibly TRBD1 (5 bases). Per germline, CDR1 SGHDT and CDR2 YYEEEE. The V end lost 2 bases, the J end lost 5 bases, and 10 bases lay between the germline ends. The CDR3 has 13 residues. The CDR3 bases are TGTGCCAGCAGCTTTGTGCGGGGGACTGAAGCTTTCTTT. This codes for CASSFVRGTEAFF.

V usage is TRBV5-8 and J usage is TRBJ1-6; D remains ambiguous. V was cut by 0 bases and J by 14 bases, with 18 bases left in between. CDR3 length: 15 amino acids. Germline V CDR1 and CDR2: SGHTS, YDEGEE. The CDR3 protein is CASSLAVRTALTLHF. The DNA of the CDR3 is TGTGCCAGCAGCTTGGCCGTTAGGACTGCGCTTACCCTCCACTTT.